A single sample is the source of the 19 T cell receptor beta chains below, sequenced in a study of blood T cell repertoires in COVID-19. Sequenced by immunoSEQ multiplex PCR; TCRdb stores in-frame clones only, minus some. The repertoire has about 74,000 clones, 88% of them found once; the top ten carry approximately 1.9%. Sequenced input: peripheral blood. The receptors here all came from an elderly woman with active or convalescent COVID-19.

CDR3 sequence reads: CASSQAGVGPREQFF. The CDR3 DNA reads TGTGCCAGCAGCCAAGCGGGGGTCGGGCCTAGGGAGCAGTTCTTC. The chain combines TRBV9 with TRBJ2-1; 8 positions match TRBD2. The germline V gene encodes CDR1 SGDLS and CDR2 YYNGEE. Unmatched junction bases numbered 13, after V lost 4 bases and J lost 10 bases. This CDR3 region has 15 residues.

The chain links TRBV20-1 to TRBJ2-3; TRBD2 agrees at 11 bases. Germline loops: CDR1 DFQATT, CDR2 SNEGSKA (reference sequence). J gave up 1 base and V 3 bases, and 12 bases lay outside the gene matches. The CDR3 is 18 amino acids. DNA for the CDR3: TGCAGTGCTAGTTCCCCTAGCGGGGGGAGCGGTCGCACAGATACGCAGTATTTT. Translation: CSASSPSGGSGRTDTQYF.

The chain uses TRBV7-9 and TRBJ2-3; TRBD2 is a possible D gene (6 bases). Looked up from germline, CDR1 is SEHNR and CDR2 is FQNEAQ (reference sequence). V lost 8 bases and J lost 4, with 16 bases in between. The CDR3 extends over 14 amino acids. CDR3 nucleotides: TGTGCCAGCGACTACGGGGGAAACGCAGATACGCAGTATTTT. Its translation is CASDYGGNADTQYF.

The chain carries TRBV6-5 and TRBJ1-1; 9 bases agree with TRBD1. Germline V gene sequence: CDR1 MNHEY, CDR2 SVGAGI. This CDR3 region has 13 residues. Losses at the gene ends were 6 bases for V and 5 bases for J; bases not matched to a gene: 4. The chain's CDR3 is CASSDDRGTEAFF. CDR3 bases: TGTGCCAGCAGCGACGACAGGGGGACTGAAGCTTTCTTT.

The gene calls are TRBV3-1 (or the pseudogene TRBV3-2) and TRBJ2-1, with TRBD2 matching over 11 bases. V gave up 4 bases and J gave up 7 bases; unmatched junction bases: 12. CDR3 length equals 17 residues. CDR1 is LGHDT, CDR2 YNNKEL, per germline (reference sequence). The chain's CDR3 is CASSPLRSSGRDNEQFF. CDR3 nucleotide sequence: TGTGCCAGCAGCCCCTTGAGAAGTAGCGGGAGGGATAATGAGCAGTTCTTC.

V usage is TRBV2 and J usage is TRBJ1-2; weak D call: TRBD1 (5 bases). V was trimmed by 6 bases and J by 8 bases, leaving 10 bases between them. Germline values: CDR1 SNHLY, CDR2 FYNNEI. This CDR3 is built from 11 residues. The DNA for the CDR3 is TGTGCCAGCAGGTGGGGGGTCGGCTACACCTTC. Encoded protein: CASRWGVGYTF. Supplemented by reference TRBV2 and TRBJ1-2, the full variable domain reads EPEVTQTPSHQVTQMGQEVILRCVPISNHLYFYWYRQILGQKVEFLVSFYNNEISEKSEIFDDQFSVERPDGSNFTLKIRSTKLEDSAMYFCASRWGVGYTFGSGTRLTVV.

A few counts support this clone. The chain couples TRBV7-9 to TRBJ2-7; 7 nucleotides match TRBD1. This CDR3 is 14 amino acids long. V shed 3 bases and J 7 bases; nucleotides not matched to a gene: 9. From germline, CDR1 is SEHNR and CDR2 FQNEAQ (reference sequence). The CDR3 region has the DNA TGTGCCAGCAGCTTCGCAGGGGGTGCAGGTGAGCAGTACTTC. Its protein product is CASSFAGGAGEQYF.

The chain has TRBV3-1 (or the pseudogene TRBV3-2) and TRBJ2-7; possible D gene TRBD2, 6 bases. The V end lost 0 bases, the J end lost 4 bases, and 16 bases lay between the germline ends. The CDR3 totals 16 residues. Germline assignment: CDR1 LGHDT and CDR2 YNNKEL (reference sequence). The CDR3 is CASSQDGVGGNYEQYF. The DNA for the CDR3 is TGTGCCAGCAGCCAAGATGGGGTGGGGGGTAATTACGAGCAGTACTTC.

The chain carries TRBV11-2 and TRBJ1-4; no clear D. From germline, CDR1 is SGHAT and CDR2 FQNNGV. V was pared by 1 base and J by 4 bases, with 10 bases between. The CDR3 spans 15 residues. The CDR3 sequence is CASSLVGLYNEKLFF. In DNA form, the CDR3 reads TGTGCCAGCAGCTTAGTCGGGTTATATAATGAAAAACTGTTTTTT. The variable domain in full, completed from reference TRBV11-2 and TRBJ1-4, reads EAGVAQSPRYKIIEKRQSVAFWCNPISGHATLYWYQQILGQGPKLLIQFQNNGVVDDSQLPKDRFSAERLKGVDSTLKIQPAKLEDSAVYLCASSLVGLYNEKLFFGSGTQLSVL.

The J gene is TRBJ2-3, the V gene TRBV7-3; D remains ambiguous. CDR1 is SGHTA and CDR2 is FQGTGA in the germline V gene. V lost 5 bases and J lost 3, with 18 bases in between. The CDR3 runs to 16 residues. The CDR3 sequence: CASSSPVGAGTDTQYF. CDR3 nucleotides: TGTGCCAGCAGCAGCCCTGTGGGTGCCGGGACAGATACGCAGTATTTT.

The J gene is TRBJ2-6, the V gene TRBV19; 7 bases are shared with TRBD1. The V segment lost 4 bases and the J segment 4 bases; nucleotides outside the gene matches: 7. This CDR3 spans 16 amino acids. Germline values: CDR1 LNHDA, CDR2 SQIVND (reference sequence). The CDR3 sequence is CASSNRGAGGANVLTF. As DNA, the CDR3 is TGTGCCAGTAGTAACAGGGGCGCAGGCGGGGCCAACGTCCTGACTTTC. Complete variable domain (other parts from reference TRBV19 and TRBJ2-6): DGGITQSPKYLFRKEGQNVTLSCEQNLNHDAMYWYRQDPGQGLRLIYYSQIVNDFQKGDIAEGYSVSREKKESFPLTVTSAQKNPTAFYLCASSNRGAGGANVLTFGAGSRLTVL.

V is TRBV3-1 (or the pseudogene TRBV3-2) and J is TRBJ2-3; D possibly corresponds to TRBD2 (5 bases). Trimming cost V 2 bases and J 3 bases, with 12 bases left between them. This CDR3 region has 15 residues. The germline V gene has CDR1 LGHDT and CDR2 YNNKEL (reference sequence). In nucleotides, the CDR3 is TGTGCCAGCAGCCAAACCCCACTAGTTACAGATACGCAGTATTTT. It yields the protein CASSQTPLVTDTQYF.

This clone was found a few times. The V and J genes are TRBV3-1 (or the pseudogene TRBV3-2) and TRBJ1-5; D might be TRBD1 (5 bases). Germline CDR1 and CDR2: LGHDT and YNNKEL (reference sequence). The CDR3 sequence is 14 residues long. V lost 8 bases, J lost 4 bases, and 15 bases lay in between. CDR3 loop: CASGLGGGNQPQHF. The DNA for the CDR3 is TGTGCCAGCGGTCTCGGGGGGGGTAATCAGCCCCAGCATTTT.

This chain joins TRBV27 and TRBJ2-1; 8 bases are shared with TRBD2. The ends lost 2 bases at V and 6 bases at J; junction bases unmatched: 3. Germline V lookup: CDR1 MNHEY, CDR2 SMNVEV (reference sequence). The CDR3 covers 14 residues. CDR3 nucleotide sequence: TGTGCCAGCAGTTTAGAGCGGGAGAGCAATGAGCAGTTCTTC. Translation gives CASSLERESNEQFF.

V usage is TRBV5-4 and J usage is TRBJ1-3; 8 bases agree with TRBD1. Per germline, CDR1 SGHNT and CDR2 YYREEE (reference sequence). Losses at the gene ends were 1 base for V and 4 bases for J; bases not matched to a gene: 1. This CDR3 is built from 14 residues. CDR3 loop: CASSLTGGGNTIYF. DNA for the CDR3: TGTGCCAGCAGCTTGACAGGGGGAGGAAACACCATATATTTT.

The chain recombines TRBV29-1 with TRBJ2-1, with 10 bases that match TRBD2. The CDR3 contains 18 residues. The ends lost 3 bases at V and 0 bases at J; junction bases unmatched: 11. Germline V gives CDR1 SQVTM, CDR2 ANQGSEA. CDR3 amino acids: CSVEGLAGVPGSYNEQFF. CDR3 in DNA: TGCAGCGTTGAGGGGCTAGCGGGAGTTCCCGGCTCCTACAATGAGCAGTTCTTC.

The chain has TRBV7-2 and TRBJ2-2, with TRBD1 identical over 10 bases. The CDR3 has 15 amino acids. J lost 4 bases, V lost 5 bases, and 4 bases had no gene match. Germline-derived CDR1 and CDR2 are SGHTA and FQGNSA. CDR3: CASSPRQGATGELFF. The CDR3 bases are TGTGCCAGCAGCCCCCGACAGGGGGCCACCGGGGAGCTGTTTTTT.

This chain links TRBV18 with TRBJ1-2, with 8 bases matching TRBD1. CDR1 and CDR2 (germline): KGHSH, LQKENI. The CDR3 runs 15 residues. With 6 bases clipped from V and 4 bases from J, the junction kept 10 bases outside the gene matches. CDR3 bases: TGTGCCAGCTCCCCCTCCGCAGGGGGCGTCTATGGCTACACCTTC. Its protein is CASSPSAGGVYGYTF. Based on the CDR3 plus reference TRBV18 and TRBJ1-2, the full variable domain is NAGVMQNPRHLVRRRGQEARLRCSPMKGHSHVYWYRQLPEEGLKFMVYLQKENIIDESGMPKERFSAEFPKEGPSILRIQQVVRGDSAAYFCASSPSAGGVYGYTFGSGTRLTVV.

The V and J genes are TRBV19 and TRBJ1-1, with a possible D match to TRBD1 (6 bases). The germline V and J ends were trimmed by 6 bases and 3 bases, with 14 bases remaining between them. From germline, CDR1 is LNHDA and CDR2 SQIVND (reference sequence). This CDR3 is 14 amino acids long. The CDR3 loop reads CASSYSGGYTEAFF. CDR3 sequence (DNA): TGTGCCAGTAGCTATTCTGGGGGCTACACTGAAGCTTTCTTT.